This paragraph reports one TCR beta chain. As yet, its antigen is unknown. A second 7 to 11 cycle PCR used barcoded and J-beta primers. TCRdb fed the 5' RACE reads into MiXCR, producing one record per CDR3 protein. The data contain over 1,300,000 distinct CDR3 sequences, 59% of them singletons. The data are from a study of blood T cells in healthy people across ages. Study as a whole: Roughly one uniquely barcoded beta molecule per two T cells was captured. Study-wide points: Donors of long life had a larger count of naive CD4+ cells and greater diversity than aged donors. As age increased, TCR beta diversity per million T cells fell in a roughly linear fashion.

Germline CDR1 reads DFQATT; CDR2 reads SNEGSKA (reference sequence). The germline V and J ends were trimmed by 4 bases and 5 bases, with 12 bases remaining between them. The CDR3 totals 13 residues. This receptor was identified in a man aged 18 to 30 in good health. The chain links TRBV20-1 to TRBJ2-4; TRBD1 or TRBD2 may be the D gene (5 bases each). Source material: blood. The CDR3 DNA follows: TGCAGTGCTATCCGGGACCCACAAAACATTCAGTACTTC. This sequence encodes CSAIRDPQNIQYF.